This T cell receptor beta chain was retrieved from a study of blood T cell repertoires in COVID-19. Under the authors' procedure: It was from reference gene primer amplification that nucleated cell counts were estimated. Sequencing was performed with immunoSEQ multiplex PCR; in TCRdb, only in-frame clones are kept and a portion is missing. V, J and clone size are those of that table, while D and trimming were read from the DNA. The sample lists roughly 180,000 clones; around 80% were seen once. This study enrolled people aged about 18 to 100 from around 26 US geographic areas. Participant reports of clinical history set cohort assignment. The recovered donors of Cohort 3 showed two negative PCRs, clearance, or symptom resolution. The source material was PBMCs or T cells enriched from blood (not recorded which). This receptor was identified in a middle-aged man who had recovered from COVID-19.

The CDR3 sequence: CASSSSGGAKNIQYF. For the CDR3, the DNA is TGTGCCAGCAGCTCTAGCGGGGGGGCCAAAAACATTCAGTACTTC. The genes are TRBV7-9 and TRBJ2-4, with 11 positions matching TRBD2. This CDR3 spans 15 amino acids. Per germline, CDR1 SEHNR and CDR2 FQNEAQ (reference sequence). V was clipped by 4 bases and J by 1 base; unmatched bases: 0.